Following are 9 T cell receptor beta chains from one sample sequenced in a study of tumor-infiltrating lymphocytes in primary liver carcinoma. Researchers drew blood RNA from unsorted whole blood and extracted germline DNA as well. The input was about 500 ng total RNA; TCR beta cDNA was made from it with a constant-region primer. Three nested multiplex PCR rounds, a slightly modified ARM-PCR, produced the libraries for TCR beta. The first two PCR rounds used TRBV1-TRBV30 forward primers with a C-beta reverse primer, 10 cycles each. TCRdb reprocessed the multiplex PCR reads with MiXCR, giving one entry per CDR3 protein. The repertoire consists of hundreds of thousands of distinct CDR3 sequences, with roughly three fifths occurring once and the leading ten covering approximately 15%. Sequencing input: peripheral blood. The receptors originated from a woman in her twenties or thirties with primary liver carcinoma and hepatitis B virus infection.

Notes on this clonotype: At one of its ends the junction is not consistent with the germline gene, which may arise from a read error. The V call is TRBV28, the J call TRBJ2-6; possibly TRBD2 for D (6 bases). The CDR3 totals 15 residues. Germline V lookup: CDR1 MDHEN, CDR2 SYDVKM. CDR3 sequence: CASSFGGTGANVPTF. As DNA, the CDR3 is TGTGCCAGCAGTTTCGGAGGGACCGGGGCCAACGTCCCGACTTTC.

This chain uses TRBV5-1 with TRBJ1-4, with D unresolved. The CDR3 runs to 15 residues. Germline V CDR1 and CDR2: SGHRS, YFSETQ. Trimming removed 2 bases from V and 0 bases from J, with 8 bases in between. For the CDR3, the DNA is TGCGCCAGCAGCTTAGGCAGAGCAACTAATGAAAAACTGTTTTTT. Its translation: CASSLGRATNEKLFF.

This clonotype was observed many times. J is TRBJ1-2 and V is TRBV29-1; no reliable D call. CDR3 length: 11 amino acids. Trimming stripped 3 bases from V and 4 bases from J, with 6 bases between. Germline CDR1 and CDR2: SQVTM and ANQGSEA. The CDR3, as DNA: TGCAGCGTTGAGGGAGTCTATGGCTACACCTTC. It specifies CSVEGVYGYTF.

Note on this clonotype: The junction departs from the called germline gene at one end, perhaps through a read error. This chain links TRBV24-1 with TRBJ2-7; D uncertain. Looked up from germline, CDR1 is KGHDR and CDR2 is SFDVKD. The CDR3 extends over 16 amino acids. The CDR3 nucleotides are TGTGCCATCAGTGAGGTAGTAGCTGAGACTCCGTACGAGCAGTACTTC. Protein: CAISEVVAETPYEQYF.

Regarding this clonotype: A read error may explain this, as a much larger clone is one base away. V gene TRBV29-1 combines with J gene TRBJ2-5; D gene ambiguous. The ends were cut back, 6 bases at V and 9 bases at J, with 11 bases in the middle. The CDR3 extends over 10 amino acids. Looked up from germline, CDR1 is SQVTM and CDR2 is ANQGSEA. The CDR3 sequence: CSVIALAQYF. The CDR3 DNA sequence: TGCAGCGTAATTGCCCTGGCCCAGTACTTC. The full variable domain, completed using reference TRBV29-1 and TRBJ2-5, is SAVISQKPSRDICQRGTSLTIQCQVDSQVTMMFWYRQQPGQSLTLIATANQGSEATYESGFVIDKFPISRPNLTFSTLTVSNMSPEDSSIYLCSVIALAQYFGPGTRLLVL.

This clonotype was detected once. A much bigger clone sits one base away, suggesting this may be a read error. Here the CDR3 reads CASSVTGGQPQHF. The CDR3 DNA reads TGTGCCAGCAGTGTAACAGGGGGACAGCCCCAGCATTTT. The chain links TRBV6-1 to TRBJ1-5; 8 bases line up with TRBD1. The CDR3 is 13 residues long. With 4 bases clipped from V and 7 bases from J, the junction kept 3 bases outside the gene matches. Germline-derived CDR1 and CDR2 are MNHNS and SASEGT.

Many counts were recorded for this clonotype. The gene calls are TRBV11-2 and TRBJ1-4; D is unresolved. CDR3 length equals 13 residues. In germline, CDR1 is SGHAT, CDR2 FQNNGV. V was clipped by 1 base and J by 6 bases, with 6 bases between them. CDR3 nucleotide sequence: TGTGCCAGCAGCTTAGGATTGGATGAAAAACTGTTTTTT. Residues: CASSLGLDEKLFF. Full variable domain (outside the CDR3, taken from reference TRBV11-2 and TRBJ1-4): EAGVAQSPRYKIIEKRQSVAFWCNPISGHATLYWYQQILGQGPKLLIQFQNNGVVDDSQLPKDRFSAERLKGVDSTLKIQPAKLEDSAVYLCASSLGLDEKLFFGSGTQLSVL.

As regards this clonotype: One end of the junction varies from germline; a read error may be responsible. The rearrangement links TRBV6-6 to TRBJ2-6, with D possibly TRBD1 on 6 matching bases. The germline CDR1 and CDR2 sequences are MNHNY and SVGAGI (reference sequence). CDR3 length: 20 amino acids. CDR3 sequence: CASNYRAFPYPSSGANVLTF. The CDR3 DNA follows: TGTGCCAGCAATTACAGGGCCTTTCCTTACCCTAGCTCTGGGGCCAACGTCCTGACTTTC.

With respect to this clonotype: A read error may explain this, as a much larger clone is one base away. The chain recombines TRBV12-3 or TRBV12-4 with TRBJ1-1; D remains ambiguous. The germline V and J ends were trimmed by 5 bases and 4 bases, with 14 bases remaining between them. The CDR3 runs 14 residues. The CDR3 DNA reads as TGTGCCAGCAGTGCGGCCGCGATGAGCACTGAAGCTTTCTTT. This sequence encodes CASSAAAMSTEAFF.